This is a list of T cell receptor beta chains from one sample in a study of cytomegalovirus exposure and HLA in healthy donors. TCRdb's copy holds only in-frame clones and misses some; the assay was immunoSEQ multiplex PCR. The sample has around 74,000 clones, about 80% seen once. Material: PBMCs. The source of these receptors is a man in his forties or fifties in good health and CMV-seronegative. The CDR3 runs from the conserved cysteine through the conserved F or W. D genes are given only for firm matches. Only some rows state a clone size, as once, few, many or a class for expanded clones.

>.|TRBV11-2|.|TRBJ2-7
CASSLVEAGSDRYEQYF
TGTGCCAGCAGCTTGGTAGAGGCGGGCTCCGATCGGTACGAGCAGTACTTC
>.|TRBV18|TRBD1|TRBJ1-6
CASSPPFGTALHF
TGTGCCAGCTCACCACCGTTCGGGACAGCTCTCCACTTT
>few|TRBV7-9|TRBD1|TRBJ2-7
CASSRLGDRSYEQYF
TGTGCCAGCAGTCGGTTGGGGGACAGATCCTACGAGCAGTACTTC
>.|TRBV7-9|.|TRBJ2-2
CATQLSGVTGELFF
TGTGCCACCCAACTAAGCGGTGTAACCGGGGAGCTGTTTTTT
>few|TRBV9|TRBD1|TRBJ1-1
CASSVWTGLRRTEAFF
TGTGCCAGCAGCGTTTGGACAGGGCTGAGGCGCACTGAAGCTTTCTTT
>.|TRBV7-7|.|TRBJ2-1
CASSLDGEYNEQFF
TGTGCTAGCAGCTTAGACGGGGAATACAATGAGCAGTTCTTC
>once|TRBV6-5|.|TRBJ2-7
CASSYGPNYEQYF
TGTGCCAGCAGTTACGGCCCCAACTACGAGCAGTACTTC
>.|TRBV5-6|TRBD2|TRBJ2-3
CASSPGTSGYTQYF
TGTGCCAGCAGCCCGGGGACTAGCGGATATACGCAGTATTTT
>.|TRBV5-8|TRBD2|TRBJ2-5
CASSWGLAGGTGETQYF
TGTGCCAGCAGCTGGGGACTAGCGGGGGGGACTGGAGAGACCCAGTACTTC
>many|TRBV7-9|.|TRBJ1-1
CASSWAGEAFF
TGTGCCAGCAGCTGGGCAGGTGAAGCTTTCTTT
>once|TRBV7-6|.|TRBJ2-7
CASSKGGNYEQYF
TGTGCCAGCAGCAAAGGCGGGAACTACGAGCAGTACTTC
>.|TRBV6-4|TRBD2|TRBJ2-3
CASSTSGSNIGTQYF
TGTGCCAGTTCGACTAGCGGGTCTAATATTGGTACGCAGTATTTT
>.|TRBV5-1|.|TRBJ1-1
CASSWATNTEAFF
TGCGCCAGCAGCTGGGCCACGAACACTGAAGCTTTCTTT
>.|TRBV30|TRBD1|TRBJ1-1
CAWGEMDRRQEAFF
TGTGCCTGGGGGGAGATGGACAGGCGCCAAGAAGCTTTCTTT
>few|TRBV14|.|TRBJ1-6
CASSQVGGQLNSPLHF
TGTGCCAGCAGCCAAGTCGGGGGGCAGCTTAATTCACCCCTCCACTTT
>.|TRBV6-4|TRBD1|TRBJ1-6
CASSATGDNSPLHF
TGTGCCAGCAGTGCAACAGGGGATAATTCACCCCTCCACTTT
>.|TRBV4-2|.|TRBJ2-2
CASSQTRQVDGELFF
TGTGCCAGCAGCCAAACCCGACAGGTGGACGGGGAGCTGTTTTTT
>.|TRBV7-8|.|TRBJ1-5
CASSPSRVVRPQHF
TGTGCCAGCAGCCCGAGCAGGGTGGTTAGGCCCCAGCATTTT
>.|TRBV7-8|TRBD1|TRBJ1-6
CASSLTDRGQGYSPLHF
TGTGCCAGCAGCTTAACTGACAGGGGGCAAGGTTATTCACCCCTCCACTTT
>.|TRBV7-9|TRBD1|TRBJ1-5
CASSSTGANQPQHF
TGTGCCAGCAGCTCGACAGGGGCCAATCAGCCCCAGCATTTT
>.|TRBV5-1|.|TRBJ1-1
CASSLQSTEAFF
TGCGCCAGCAGCTTGCAGTCCACTGAAGCTTTCTTT
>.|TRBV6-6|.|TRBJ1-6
CASRTAGPGNSPLHF
TGTGCCAGCAGGACTGCAGGGCCCGGGAATTCACCCCTCCACTTT
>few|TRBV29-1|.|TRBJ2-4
CSVAVLAKNIQYF
TGCAGCGTTGCTGTCCTAGCCAAAAACATTCAGTACTTC
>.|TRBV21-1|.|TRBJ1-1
CASSKARTGEKWEAFF
TGTGCCAGCAGCAAAGCGCGGACAGGGGAAAAATGGGAGGCTTTCTTT
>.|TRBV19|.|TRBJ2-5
CASSTRHTKQETQYF
TGTGCCAGTAGTACGCGACATACGAAGCAAGAGACCCAGTACTTC
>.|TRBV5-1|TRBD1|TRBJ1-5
CASSSGTGANQPQHF
TGCGCCAGCAGCAGCGGGACAGGGGCCAATCAGCCCCAGCATTTT
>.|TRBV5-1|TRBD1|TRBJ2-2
CASSRRQGETGELFF
TGCGCCAGCAGCCGGCGACAGGGCGAGACCGGGGAGCTGTTTTTT
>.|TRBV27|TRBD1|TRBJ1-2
CASRRTGVLGGYTF
TGTGCCAGCAGGCGTACAGGGGTTCTGGGGGGCTACACCTTC
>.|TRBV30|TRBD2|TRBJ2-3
CAWTSGGAVDTQYF
TGTGCCTGGACTAGCGGGGGGGCCGTAGATACGCAGTATTTT
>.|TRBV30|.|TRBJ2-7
CAWTPGGNYYEQYF
TGTGCCTGGACCCCTGGCGGGAACTACTACGAGCAGTACTTC
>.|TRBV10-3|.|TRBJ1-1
CAISEGLGENTEAFF
TGTGCCATCAGTGAGGGTTTAGGGGAGAACACTGAAGCTTTCTTT
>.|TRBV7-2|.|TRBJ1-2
CASSFSGLGNYGYTF
TGTGCCAGCAGCTTTTCAGGGTTGGGAAACTATGGCTACACCTTC
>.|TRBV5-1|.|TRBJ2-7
CASSYQGPSYEQYF
TGCGCCAGCAGCTATCAGGGTCCTTCCTACGAGCAGTACTTC
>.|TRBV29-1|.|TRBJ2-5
CSVEAGAQETQYF
TGCAGCGTTGAAGCTGGGGCTCAAGAGACCCAGTACTTC
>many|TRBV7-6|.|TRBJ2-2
CASSLSPGELFF
TGTGCCAGCAGCCTCTCTCCGGGGGAGCTGTTTTTT
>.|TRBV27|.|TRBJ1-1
CASTGRSEAFF
TGTGCCAGCACAGGGAGGTCAGAAGCTTTCTTT